Given below is one T cell receptor (beta chain) in context. Using immunoSEQ multiplex PCR, the repertoire was profiled, and TCRdb retains in-frame clones only, with some absent. Among approximately 70,000 clones listed, just over 90% were seen once. The source of the sample is a study of T cell changes during pregnancy in multiple sclerosis. Trimming removed 1 base from V and 6 bases from J; junction bases left unmatched: 9. The CDR3 is made up of 18 amino acids. Germline assignment: CDR1 LGHNA and CDR2 YNFKEQ. The sample here was CD4+ T cells from peripheral blood mononuclear cells, taken before pregnancy. This receptor was obtained from a female donor with multiple sclerosis, enrolled in a pregnancy study. The chain employs TRBV4-2 and TRBJ2-3, with 14 bases fitting TRBD2. CDR3 in DNA: TGTGCCAGCAGCCAAGTCCCCACCGGGACTAGCGGGAGTGATACGCAGTATTTT. Protein: CASSQVPTGTSGSDTQYF.